Each of the 10 T cell receptor beta chains below was sequenced from the same sample in a study of T cells in Graves' hyperthyroidism and ophthalmopathy. RNA transcripts gave rise to amplified TCR beta CDR3 regions. A first-round RT-PCR of the TCR CDR3 used the HTBI primer set. TCRdb called the multiplex PCR reads again in MiXCR, with one record for every CDR3 protein. The table records about 160,000 distinct CDR3 sequences, about 9% of them present only once. What was sequenced was blood. Receptors originate from a woman aged 18-29 years with Graves' hyperthyroidism that later progressed to Graves' ophthalmopathy.

This clonotype was picked up many times. The chain couples TRBV3-1 to TRBJ2-5; no firm D call. The CDR3 runs to 15 residues. CDR1 is LGHDT and CDR2 is YNNKEL in the germline V gene (reference sequence). V was cut by 1 base and J by 3 bases, with 12 bases left in between. CDR3 in amino acids: CASSQVGQYKETQYF. In DNA, the CDR3 is TGTGCCAGCAGCCAAGTCGGGCAGTATAAAGAGACCCAGTACTTC.

In this sample, this clonotype turned up many times. The gene calls are TRBV20-1 and TRBJ2-5, with 7 bases aligning to TRBD1. This CDR3 region has 14 residues. The ends lost 3 bases at V and 5 bases at J; junction bases unmatched: 9. Per germline, CDR1 DFQATT and CDR2 SNEGSKA (reference sequence). CDR3 sequence: CSARGQTPVETQYF. Here the CDR3 DNA reads TGCAGTGCTAGGGGACAGACACCCGTGGAGACCCAGTACTTC.

In its sample, this clonotype was seen many times. The chain has TRBV28 and TRBJ1-5; 8 nucleotides line up with TRBD1. CDR3 length: 17 residues. CDR1 is MDHEN and CDR2 is SYDVKM in the germline V gene. J was trimmed by 1 base and V by 6 bases; bases with no gene match: 11. This chain's CDR3 is CASSYVPGQGSNQPQHF. Here the CDR3 DNA reads TGTGCCAGCAGCTACGTCCCCGGACAGGGAAGCAATCAGCCCCAGCATTTT.

With respect to this clonotype: A read error is possible here, since a much larger clone lies one base away. Since the CDR3 does not end with the conserved phenylalanine or tryptophan, this likely comes from a read error. The chain joins TRBV3-1 to TRBJ1-2, with unresolved D. V gave up 1 base and J gave up 2 bases, with 5 bases separating them. Germline loops: CDR1 LGHDT, CDR2 YNNKEL (reference sequence). CDR3 length equals 13 residues. CDR3 sequence (DNA): TGTGCCAGCAGCCAAGGGGCCAACTATGGCTACACCCTC. Its translation is CASSQGANYGYTL.

This clonotype was counted at least ten times. The chain employs TRBV20-1 and TRBJ2-1, with 8 bases lining up with TRBD2. With 5 bases clipped from V and 8 bases from J, the junction kept 14 bases outside the gene matches. The CDR3 is 15 amino acids. Germline V gene lookup returns CDR1 DFQATT and CDR2 SNEGSKA (reference sequence). CDR3 bases: TGCAGTGCTTCATCGTCTAGCGGGTCCCCCGATGAGCAGTTCTTC. Encoded protein: CSASSSSGSPDEQFF.

This clonotype appeared many times. The chain has TRBV7-9 and TRBJ1-5, with 7 bases fitting TRBD1. CDR1 SEHNR and CDR2 FQNEAQ come from the germline V gene (reference sequence). CDR3 size: 15 residues. The V segment lost 5 bases and the J segment 0 bases; nucleotides outside the gene matches: 4. Written as DNA, the CDR3 is TGTGCCAGCAGCGTCGGGACAGTTAGCAATCAGCCCCAGCATTTT. Protein product: CASSVGTVSNQPQHF.

This clonotype was recorded many times. The V and J genes are TRBV2 and TRBJ2-4; D remains unclear. The CDR3 contains 16 residues. Germline loops: CDR1 SNHLY, CDR2 FYNNEI. The V end was cut by 3 bases, the J end by 0 bases, with 12 bases between. CDR3 DNA sequence: TGTGCCAGCAGTGACATGGGGTTTCTAGCCAAAAACATTCAGTACTTC. Translated, it gives CASSDMGFLAKNIQYF.

This clonotype was seen ten or more times. The chain is built from TRBV3-1 and TRBJ2-7; 14 bases align to TRBD2. The CDR3 has 15 residues. Germline V gene data show CDR1 as LGHDT and CDR2 as YNNKEL (reference sequence). With V trimmed by 5 bases and J by 5 bases, 5 bases remained unmatched. The CDR3 DNA sequence: TGTGCCAGCAGCTTTGGGACTAGCGGGAGAGACGAGCAGTACTTC. It encodes CASSFGTSGRDEQYF.

This clonotype has a count of ten or more. The chain recombines TRBV20-1 with TRBJ1-5, with a possible D match to TRBD1 (5 bases). The CDR3 spans 13 residues. Trimming removed 3 bases at V and 5 bases at J, with 11 bases between. Germline V lookup: CDR1 DFQATT, CDR2 SNEGSKA (reference sequence). Written as DNA, the CDR3 is TGCAGTGCTAGGGTAGTGGGGGATCAGCCCCAGCATTTT. As protein: CSARVVGDQPQHF.

This clonotype has ten or more counts. The rearrangement joins TRBV3-1 to TRBJ1-3; D unclear. Trimming took off 1 base at V and 0 bases at J, with 13 bases between the two ends. The germline V gene has CDR1 LGHDT and CDR2 YNNKEL (reference sequence). This CDR3 is 17 amino acids long. Here the CDR3 reads CASSQGGLGSSGNTIYF. In DNA, the CDR3 is TGTGCCAGCAGCCAAGGAGGCCTCGGGAGCTCTGGAAACACCATATATTTT. Filled out from reference TRBV3-1 and TRBJ1-3, the complete variable domain reads DTAVSQTPKYLVTQMGNDKSIKCEQNLGHDTMYWYKQDSKKFLKIMFSYNNKELIINETVPNRFSPKSPDKAHLNLHINSLELGDSAVYFCASSQGGLGSSGNTIYFGEGSWLTVV.